These 32 T cell receptor beta chains came from one sample sequenced in a study of T cells in Graves' hyperthyroidism and ophthalmopathy. Researchers amplified the TCR beta CDR3 regions from RNA transcripts. The HTBI primer set served for first-round RT-PCR of the TCR CDR3. TCRdb re-analysed the multiplex PCR reads in MiXCR, keeping a single row per CDR3 protein. The table has around 700,000 distinct CDR3 sequences, roughly a sixth seen once. What was sequenced was blood. The receptor source for this set is a woman in her fifties or sixties with Graves' hyperthyroidism that later progressed to Graves' ophthalmopathy.

The chain is built from TRBV14 and TRBJ2-7; 10 nucleotides agree with TRBD1. The V gene end was trimmed by 3 bases and the J gene end by 7 bases; junction bases not matched to a gene: 9. Germline CDR1 SGHDN, CDR2 FVKESK. The CDR3 is 15 residues long. Written as DNA, the CDR3 is TGTGCCAGCAGCCAGGCCGGGACAGGGGTCCATGAGCAGTACTTC. The encoded protein is CASSQAGTGVHEQYF. Combining the CDR3 with reference TRBV14 and TRBJ2-7 gives the whole variable domain EAGVTQFPSHSVIEKGQTVTLRCDPISGHDNLYWYRRVMGKEIKFLLHFVKESKQDESGMPNNRFLAERTGGTYSTLKVQPAELEDSGVYFCASSQAGTGVHEQYFGPGTRLTVT.

This clonotype was counted many times. J is TRBJ2-7 and V is TRBV7-9; a possible D gene is TRBD1 (6 bases). Germline lookup yields CDR1 SEHNR and CDR2 FQNEAQ (reference sequence). Trimming pared 0 bases from V and 3 bases from J, leaving 9 bases between. The CDR3 contains 14 residues. In DNA form, the CDR3 reads TGTGCCAGCAGCTTAGCCAACAGGGACTACGAGCAGTACTTC. Translating it yields CASSLANRDYEQYF.

The gene calls are TRBV11-2 and TRBJ1-5, with 10 bases identical to TRBD1. Germline V gene sequence: CDR1 SGHAT, CDR2 FQNNGV. Trimming at V came to 5 bases and at J to 2 bases, leaving 6 bases not matched to a gene. The CDR3 totals 16 residues. This chain's CDR3 is CASSLWDRGGNQPQHF. CDR3 coding DNA: TGTGCCAGCAGCCTCTGGGACAGGGGAGGCAATCAGCCCCAGCATTTT. Drawing the rest from reference TRBV11-2 and TRBJ1-5, the complete variable domain is EAGVAQSPRYKIIEKRQSVAFWCNPISGHATLYWYQQILGQGPKLLIQFQNNGVVDDSQLPKDRFSAERLKGVDSTLKIQPAKLEDSAVYLCASSLWDRGGNQPQHFGDGTRLSIL.

This clonotype has only a few counts. The rearrangement uses TRBV7-8 and TRBJ2-7; 10 nucleotides align to TRBD2. CDR1 SGHVS and CDR2 FQNEAQ come from the germline V gene. The CDR3 spans 17 residues. With 1 base clipped from V and 2 bases from J, the junction kept 8 bases outside the gene matches. CDR3 DNA sequence: TGTGCCAGCAGCTTAGGACCCAAAGGACTAGCGGCCTACGAGCAGTACTTC. Translating it yields CASSLGPKGLAAYEQYF.

V is TRBV7-3 and J is TRBJ1-2; 7 nucleotides line up with TRBD1. Unmatched junction bases numbered 6, after V lost 5 bases and J lost 3 bases. CDR1 SGHTA and CDR2 FQGTGA come from the germline V gene. The CDR3 runs 14 residues. As DNA, the CDR3 is TGTGCCAGCAGCCGGAGCGGACAGGACTATGGCTACACCTTC. Encoded protein: CASSRSGQDYGYTF. Together with reference TRBV7-3 and TRBJ1-2, the CDR3 gives the full variable domain: GAGVSQTPSNKVTEKGKYVELRCDPISGHTALYWYRQSLGQGPEFLIYFQGTGAADDSGLPNDRFFAVRPEGSVSTLKIQRTERGDSAVYLCASSRSGQDYGYTFGSGTRLTVV.

This clonotype was observed a handful of times. V gene TRBV4-1 combines with J gene TRBJ1-1, with 9 bases matching TRBD1. Looked up from germline, CDR1 is MGHRA and CDR2 is YSYEKL. This CDR3 comprises 18 residues. Trimming took 2 bases from V and 4 from J; bases not matched to a gene: 14. CDR3 region: CASSQTSGQGFRGTEAFF. The CDR3 DNA sequence: TGCGCCAGCAGCCAAACTTCTGGACAGGGGTTCCGGGGCACTGAAGCTTTCTTT.

V usage is TRBV7-2 and J usage is TRBJ1-2; 7 bases fit TRBD1. V shed 4 bases, J shed 4 bases, and the junction held 12 bases outside the gene matches. Germline V CDR1 and CDR2: SGHTA, FQGNSA. The CDR3 is made up of 16 amino acids. In DNA form, the CDR3 reads TGTGCCAGCAGCTCTGAACAGGGGAGATACGGCTATGGCTACACCTTC. Its protein is CASSSEQGRYGYGYTF.

The chain combines TRBV7-8 with TRBJ1-2; D is uncertain. CDR3 length: 15 amino acids. Looked up from germline, CDR1 is SGHVS and CDR2 is FQNEAQ. V was shortened by 2 bases and J by 0 bases, with 10 bases between the two germline ends. CDR3 region: CASSLREGTNYGYTF. CDR3 coding DNA: TGTGCCAGCAGCTTACGCGAAGGGACTAACTATGGCTACACCTTC.

Only a few counts were recorded for this clonotype. V is TRBV24-1 and J is TRBJ1-2; D not resolved. The V and J ends lost 3 bases and 2 bases respectively, with 3 bases between them. Germline CDR1 and CDR2: KGHDR and SFDVKD. CDR3 length: 12 residues. The CDR3 DNA follows: TGTGCCACCAGTGATGACAACTATGGCTACACCTTC. Protein product: CATSDDNYGYTF.

This clonotype appeared a few times. The chain is built from TRBV20-1 and TRBJ2-2; 15 positions match TRBD2. This CDR3 is built from 14 residues. V lost 6 bases and J lost 5; bases outside the gene matches: 1. Germline assignment: CDR1 DFQATT and CDR2 SNEGSKA (reference sequence). The CDR3 here is CSAGLAGGTGELFF. Here the CDR3 DNA reads TGCAGTGCAGGACTAGCGGGGGGGACCGGGGAGCTGTTTTTT.

The rearrangement joins TRBV28 to TRBJ1-5; no reliable D call. This CDR3 contains 12 residues. V lost 5 bases and J lost 8, with 10 bases in between. Per germline, CDR1 MDHEN and CDR2 SYDVKM. For the CDR3, the DNA is TGTGCCAGCAGTCTTACACGGGAGCCCCAGCATTTT. This translates into CASSLTREPQHF.

V and J are TRBV6-1 and TRBJ2-1; D not resolved. In germline, CDR1 is MNHNS, CDR2 SASEGT. Trimming removed 5 bases at V and 8 bases at J, with 13 bases between. The CDR3 runs 13 residues. The CDR3 region has the DNA TGTGCCAGCAGTTCCGCCGTTTATCATGAGCAGTTCTTC. Translated, it gives CASSSAVYHEQFF.

This clonotype has only a few counts. The gene calls are TRBV28 and TRBJ1-5, with D possibly being TRBD1 (6 bases). The CDR3 contains 15 residues. With 3 bases removed from V and 0 bases from J, the gap between germline ends came to 9 bases. In germline, CDR1 is MDHEN, CDR2 SYDVKM. This CDR3 is CASSFQGHSNQPQHF. The CDR3 DNA sequence: TGTGCCAGCAGTTTTCAGGGACATAGCAATCAGCCCCAGCATTTT.

This clonotype was detected once. The rearrangement links TRBV18 to TRBJ2-4; D possibly corresponds to TRBD1 (5 bases). This CDR3 contains 15 residues. Trimming shortened V by 0 bases and J by 2 bases, and 8 bases separated the two germline ends. The germline V gene encodes CDR1 KGHSH and CDR2 LQKENI. The CDR3 DNA is TGTGCCAGCTCACCACCAGGGGATACCAAAAACATTCAGTACTTC. It translates to CASSPPGDTKNIQYF.

The rearrangement uses TRBV4-1 and TRBJ2-7; perhaps D is TRBD1 or TRBD2 (5 bases each). The CDR3 sequence is 14 residues long. The ends were cut back, 0 bases at V and 5 bases at J, with 11 bases in the middle. From germline, CDR1 is MGHRA and CDR2 YSYEKL. Written as DNA, the CDR3 is TGCGCCAGCAGCCAAGAGGGGGAGATCGACGAGCAGTACTTC. Encoded protein: CASSQEGEIDEQYF.

V gene TRBV14 combines with J gene TRBJ2-1; D remains ambiguous. Trimming removed 0 bases from V and 9 bases from J, with 9 bases in between. From germline, CDR1 is SGHDN and CDR2 FVKESK. The CDR3 consists of 13 residues. The CDR3 spells CASSQDWVAEQFF. The CDR3 DNA sequence: TGTGCCAGCAGCCAAGATTGGGTTGCTGAGCAGTTCTTC. The full variable domain, completed using reference TRBV14 and TRBJ2-1, is EAGVTQFPSHSVIEKGQTVTLRCDPISGHDNLYWYRRVMGKEIKFLLHFVKESKQDESGMPNNRFLAERTGGTYSTLKVQPAELEDSGVYFCASSQDWVAEQFFGPGTRLTVL.

This clonotype was counted between two and nine times. The rearrangement uses TRBV11-2 and TRBJ2-2; D uncertain. Deletions cut 2 bases from V and 4 bases from J, with 14 bases between. CDR3 length equals 16 residues. Per germline, CDR1 SGHAT and CDR2 FQNNGV. Here the CDR3 DNA reads TGTGCCAGCAGCTTAACCTCTAGAGCCGGCACCGGGGAGCTGTTTTTT. Translation: CASSLTSRAGTGELFF.

V is TRBV27 and J is TRBJ1-6; a possible D gene is TRBD1 (5 bases). This CDR3 comprises 16 residues. Germline assignment: CDR1 MNHEY and CDR2 SMNVEV (reference sequence). V lost 0 bases, J lost 7 bases, and 13 bases lay in between. The CDR3 sequence is CASSLSGDGRNSPLHF. The CDR3 bases are TGTGCCAGCAGTTTATCGGGGGACGGAAGAAATTCACCCCTCCACTTT.

This clonotype occurred a few times. The chain recombines TRBV7-8 with TRBJ2-1; D may be TRBD2 (7 bases). The CDR3 consists of 16 residues. Germline V gene lookup returns CDR1 SGHVS and CDR2 FQNEAQ. The V end was cut by 3 bases, the J end by 6 bases, with 18 bases between. The CDR3 coding sequence is TGTGCCAGCAGCTTCCCCGCTCGGGGAGGGGGCAATGAGCAGTTCTTC. Protein product: CASSFPARGGGNEQFF.

This clonotype appeared a few times. V gene TRBV7-8 combines with J gene TRBJ2-5, with 11 bases that match TRBD2. Germline CDR1 SGHVS, CDR2 FQNEAQ. With V trimmed by 6 bases and J by 5 bases, 11 bases remained unmatched. The CDR3 is made up of 16 amino acids. The CDR3 sequence is CASRAPASGGLETQYF. CDR3 nucleotide sequence: TGTGCCAGCAGGGCCCCCGCTAGCGGGGGGTTGGAGACCCAGTACTTC.

The chain employs TRBV20-1 and TRBJ1-5; D unresolved. Looked up from germline, CDR1 is DFQATT and CDR2 is SNEGSKA (reference sequence). V was pared by 0 bases and J by 2 bases, with 14 bases between. The CDR3 runs 16 residues. CDR3 protein: CSARETTASGNQPQHF. CDR3 DNA sequence: TGCAGTGCTAGAGAAACGACCGCGTCGGGCAATCAGCCCCAGCATTTT.

There are a few counts of this clonotype. V usage is TRBV12-3 or TRBV12-4 and J usage is TRBJ1-6; 8 nucleotides line up with TRBD1. J lost 8 bases, V lost 6 bases, and 6 bases had no gene match. The CDR3 sequence is 14 residues long. The CDR3 DNA reads as TGTGCCAGCAGCCACGGACAGGGAGATTCACCCCTCCACTTT. It is translated as CASSHGQGDSPLHF.

The rearrangement joins TRBV20-1 to TRBJ1-2; D is undetermined. CDR1 DFQATT and CDR2 SNEGSKA come from the germline V gene (reference sequence). The CDR3 is 13 amino acids. The V gene lost 6 bases and the J gene lost 6 bases, with 17 bases spanning the gap. The CDR3 reads CSADESPPHGYTF. The CDR3, as DNA: TGCAGTGCCGACGAGAGTCCGCCCCATGGCTACACCTTC.

V is TRBV7-9 and J is TRBJ2-2; 8 bases map to TRBD1. Losses at the gene ends were 6 bases for V and 7 bases for J; bases not matched to a gene: 10. Germline V gene data show CDR1 as SEHNR and CDR2 as FQNEAQ (reference sequence). The CDR3 is 15 residues long. The CDR3 bases are TGTGCCAGCAGTCGAAAGGGACAGGCTCGCGGGGAGCTGTTTTTT. Protein sequence: CASSRKGQARGELFF.

This clonotype was seen ten or more times. The chain has TRBV5-1 and TRBJ1-5, with unresolved D. Trimming removed 0 bases from V and 5 bases from J, with 18 bases in between. Looked up from germline, CDR1 is SGHRS and CDR2 is YFSETQ. The length of the CDR3 is 17 residues. CDR3 sequence (DNA): TGCGCCAGCAGCTTGGGGGCCATTGGGTCTGTTGATCAGCCCCAGCATTTT. Amino acid sequence: CASSLGAIGSVDQPQHF.

This clonotype has only one observation. A much larger clone is a single base away; this may be a read error. CDR3 amino acids: CASSLATWEWGTQYF. The DNA of the CDR3 is TGTGCCAGCAGCTTAGCGACGTGGGAGTGGGGGACCCAGTACTTC. The rearrangement joins TRBV7-9 to TRBJ2-5; possible D gene TRBD2, 5 bases. CDR1 is SEHNR, CDR2 FQNEAQ, per germline (reference sequence). The CDR3 consists of 15 residues. V was trimmed by 0 bases and J by 7 bases, leaving 15 bases between them.

V and J are TRBV7-9 and TRBJ2-3; D unclear. Germline V gene lookup returns CDR1 SEHNR and CDR2 FQNEAQ (reference sequence). The CDR3 extends over 13 amino acids. V dropped 6 bases and J dropped 5 bases, with 12 bases sitting between them. The CDR3 DNA reads TGTGCCAGCAGTCCAGGTCTTGAAGATACGCAGTATTTT. Translated, it gives CASSPGLEDTQYF.

The V gene is TRBV3-1, the J gene TRBJ2-6; D gene ambiguous. Germline CDR1 and CDR2: LGHDT and YNNKEL (reference sequence). The CDR3 length is 14 residues. V was clipped by 0 bases and J by 4 bases, with 4 bases between them. CDR3 protein: CASSQDSGANVLTF. CDR3 DNA sequence: TGTGCCAGCAGCCAAGACTCCGGGGCCAACGTCCTGACTTTC. Based on the CDR3 plus reference TRBV3-1 and TRBJ2-6, the full variable domain is DTAVSQTPKYLVTQMGNDKSIKCEQNLGHDTMYWYKQDSKKFLKIMFSYNNKELIINETVPNRFSPKSPDKAHLNLHINSLELGDSAVYFCASSQDSGANVLTFGAGSRLTVL.

This clonotype was seen a few times. This chain connects TRBV5-4 to TRBJ2-1; D not certain. The length of the CDR3 is 16 residues. CDR1 is SGHNT, CDR2 YYREEE, per germline (reference sequence). The V end was cut by 4 bases, the J end by 0 bases, with 14 bases between. CDR3 protein: CASSLYYVRSYNEQFF. The DNA for the CDR3 is TGTGCCAGCAGCCTGTACTATGTCCGCTCCTACAATGAGCAGTTCTTC.

This clonotype occurred a few times. One end of the junction varies from germline; a read error may be responsible. J is TRBJ2-1 and V is TRBV30; 10 bases are shared with TRBD2. Germline V gene lookup returns CDR1 GTSNPN and CDR2 SVGIG (reference sequence). This CDR3 has 15 amino acids. The CDR3 bases are TGTACCTGGAGTGTCAAGCGGGGGGGCAACAATGAGCAGTTCTTC. Translation gives CTWSVKRGGNNEQFF.

The sample holds a few counts of this clonotype. V and J are TRBV4-1 and TRBJ1-1; 11 bases line up with TRBD1. In germline, CDR1 is MGHRA, CDR2 YSYEKL. CDR3 length equals 16 residues. V shed 4 bases and J 4 bases; nucleotides not matched to a gene: 8. The CDR3, as DNA: TGCGCCAGCAGCCCGGGACAGGGGGTTCAGGGCACTGAAGCTTTCTTT. It specifies CASSPGQGVQGTEAFF.

This clonotype was counted a few times. The J gene is TRBJ2-2, the V gene TRBV30, with 9 bases fitting TRBD1. Germline values: CDR1 GTSNPN, CDR2 SVGIG (reference sequence). V was pared by 5 bases and J by 3 bases, with 4 bases of the junction left unmatched. The CDR3 spans 14 residues. The CDR3 bases are TGTGCCTGGCGGGACAGGGCGTACACCGGGGAGCTGTTTTTT. Translation: CAWRDRAYTGELFF.